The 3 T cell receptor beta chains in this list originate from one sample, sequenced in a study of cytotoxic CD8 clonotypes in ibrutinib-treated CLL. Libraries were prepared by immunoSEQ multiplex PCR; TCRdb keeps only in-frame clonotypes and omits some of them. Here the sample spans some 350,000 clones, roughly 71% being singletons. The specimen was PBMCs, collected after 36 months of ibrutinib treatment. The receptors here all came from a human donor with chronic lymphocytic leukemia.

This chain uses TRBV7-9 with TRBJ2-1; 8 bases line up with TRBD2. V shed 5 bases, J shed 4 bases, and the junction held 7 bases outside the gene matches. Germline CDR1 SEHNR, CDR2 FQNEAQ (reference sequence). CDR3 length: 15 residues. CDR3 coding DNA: TGTGCCAGCAGCCTGGGACTAGGGCTTTACAATGAGCAGTTCTTC. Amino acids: CASSLGLGLYNEQFF.

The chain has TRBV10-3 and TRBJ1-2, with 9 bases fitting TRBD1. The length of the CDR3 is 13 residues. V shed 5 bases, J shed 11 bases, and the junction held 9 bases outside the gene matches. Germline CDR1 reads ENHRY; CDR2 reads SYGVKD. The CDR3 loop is CAISLGQGSSYTF. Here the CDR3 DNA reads TGTGCCATCAGTTTGGGACAGGGATCTTCGTACACCTTC.

The chain's CDR3 is CASSLWGGIRTDTQYF. The CDR3 region has the DNA TGTGCCAGCAGCTTATGGGGGGGGATCCGCACAGATACGCAGTATTTT. V is TRBV11-2 and J is TRBJ2-3; 7 nucleotides line up with TRBD2. CDR1 SGHAT and CDR2 FQNNGV come from the germline V gene. Trimming at V came to 2 bases and at J to 1 base, leaving 6 bases not matched to a gene. The CDR3 sequence is 16 residues long.